Listed here is a single T cell receptor (beta chain). The protocol was immunoSEQ multiplex PCR, while the TCRdb copy is restricted to in-frame clones and leaves out a portion. The profile covers roughly 200,000 clones, with more than 80% appearing a single time and 1.2% taken by the ten largest. The data belong to a study of blood T cell repertoires in COVID-19. Trimming removed 4 bases at V and 2 bases at J, with 18 bases between. CDR1 MNHEY and CDR2 SVGAGI come from the germline V gene. CDR3 length: 16 residues. Input material: PBMCs or T cells enriched from blood (not recorded which). This chain links TRBV6-5 with TRBJ2-7; D perhaps matches TRBD1 (5 bases). The origin of this receptor is a young man who had recovered from COVID-19. The CDR3 bases are TGTGCCAGCAGTTCCCAGGGTGCGCCATTCCCCTACGAGCAGTACTTC. As protein: CASSSQGAPFPYEQYF.